Detailed here is one T cell receptor (beta chain). What it binds is not known. CDR3 length: 12 residues. V dropped 0 bases and J dropped 8 bases, with 6 bases sitting between them. Per germline, CDR1 SGHRS and CDR2 YFSETQ. This sample was included in a study of post-analysis software for immune sequencing data. Looking at the study overall: The patients showed relapsing-remitting, secondary progressive and progressive-relapsing multiple sclerosis courses.

Study conclusions and caveats: People with multiple sclerosis had a significantly lower normalized Chao1 diversity than controls did. Relative to controls, patients had roughly five TRBV segments at higher frequency, with TRBV5-6, TRBV5-1 and TRBV20-1 among these. Analysis by F measure revealed that same-batch samples clustered strongly together.

TCR beta libraries were prepared from cDNA with unique molecular identifiers. TCRdb reanalysed the PCR reads using MiXCR and keeps one entry per CDR3 protein. Here the sample spans roughly 800,000 distinct CDR3 sequences, under 70% being singletons. The TCR was taken from a girl under 18 with multiple sclerosis. The sequencing sample was made of blood. This chain uses TRBV5-1 with TRBJ2-1; D is unresolved. In DNA form, the CDR3 reads TGCGCCAGCAGCTTGGAGGGCGATGAGCAGTTCTTC. Translated: CASSLEGDEQFF.